This T cell receptor (beta chain) was identified in a study of blood T cell repertoires in COVID-19. The CDR3 runs 16 residues. V shed 4 bases, J shed 3 bases, and the junction held 7 bases outside the gene matches. Germline CDR1 is SGHNT and CDR2 is YYREEE (reference sequence). Produced via immunoSEQ multiplex PCR; TCRdb's table is partial and in-frame only. The sample holds about 110,000 clones, around nine tenths seen once. This clonotype was obtained from a woman in her thirties with acute or convalescent COVID-19. Sequenced: peripheral blood. This chain joins TRBV5-4 and TRBJ2-3; 11 bases fit TRBD2. CDR3 nucleotides: TGTGCCAGCAGCATCTATAGCGGGGGGGCAACAGATACGCAGTATTTT. Its protein product is CASSIYSGGATDTQYF.